This T cell receptor (beta chain) was sequenced in a study of radiotherapy plus CTLA-4 blockade in lung cancer. Clones were read by immunoSEQ multiplex PCR, and TCRdb kept only the in-frame ones, dropping some. The sample shows approximately 73,000 clones, 87% of them seen only once. The germline CDR1 and CDR2 sequences are MGHRA and YSYEKL. The CDR3 contains 15 residues. This clone was recorded once. One end of the junction does not line up with germline, which may come from a read error. Source: peripheral blood, taken from a patient treated with radiotherapy plus ipilimumab. This receptor was taken from a human donor with non-small cell lung cancer that progressed on radiotherapy plus ipilimumab. The chain has TRBV4-1 and TRBJ2-7, with D perhaps matching TRBD1 (6 bases). As DNA, the CDR3 is TGTGCCAGCAGCCAAGACTGGGACCAGGGGTACGAGCAGTACTTC. This sequence encodes CASSQDWDQGYEQYF.